The T cell receptor (beta chain) under discussion was sequenced for a study of cytomegalovirus exposure and HLA in healthy donors. TCRdb's copy holds only in-frame clones and misses some; the assay was immunoSEQ multiplex PCR. The data hold 220,000 or so clones, with approximately 88% observed a single time. CDR1 is SQVTM and CDR2 is ANQGSEA in the germline V gene. V was shortened by 0 bases and J by 1 base, with 5 bases between the two germline ends. The CDR3 runs to 13 residues. This clone was recorded a few times. Its antigen is currently unknown. Overall study results and limits: The investigators catalogued 150 or so TCR beta chains as cytomegalovirus-associated. Despite most TCR sequences being rare, some public TCRs occurred in many donors.

This TCR derives from a woman in her twenties or thirties in good health and CMV-seropositive. Sequencing was carried out using PBMCs. J is TRBJ2-3 and V is TRBV29-1; D is unclear. The CDR3, as DNA: TGCAGCGTTGAAGATGGGGGCACAGATACGCAGTATTTT. Translated: CSVEDGGTDTQYF.